These T cell receptor beta chains were read from a single sample in a study of cytomegalovirus exposure and HLA in healthy donors. TCRdb's copy holds only in-frame clones and misses some; the assay was immunoSEQ multiplex PCR. Of about 150,000 clones listed, 80% are singletons. The sequencing sample was made of PBMCs. The receptor source for this set is a man in his thirties or forties in good health and CMV-seropositive. Both conserved end residues are part of each CDR3. A D gene is named only where the DNA matches it firmly. Size values are once, few and many counts, or a class for expanded clones, and some rows have none.

j_gene: TRBJ2-7
abundance: .
v_gene: TRBV7-9
d_gene: .
CDR3nt: TGTGCCAGCAGCCCTAGAACAGGTTCCTACGAGCAGTACTTC
CDR3aa: CASSPRTGSYEQYF

j_gene: TRBJ1-5
abundance: .
v_gene: TRBV19
d_gene: .
CDR3nt: TGTGCCGGCGGGTCTAATCAGCCCCAGCATTTT
CDR3aa: CAGGSNQPQHF

j_gene: TRBJ1-2
abundance: .
v_gene: TRBV5-1
d_gene: TRBD1
CDR3nt: TGCGCCAGCAGCTTGGCGGGGACAGGGAGATATGGCTACACCTTC
CDR3aa: CASSLAGTGRYGYTF

j_gene: TRBJ2-7
abundance: .
v_gene: TRBV6-6
d_gene: .
CDR3nt: TGTGCCAGCAGTTACACGGACATGGGGTACGAGCAGTACTTC
CDR3aa: CASSYTDMGYEQYF

j_gene: TRBJ2-3
abundance: .
v_gene: TRBV18
d_gene: .
CDR3nt: TGTGCCAGCTCACGGTGGGGCGGAGTTCTGGATACGCAGTATTTT
CDR3aa: CASSRWGGVLDTQYF

j_gene: TRBJ2-7
abundance: .
v_gene: TRBV7-6
d_gene: .
CDR3nt: TGTGCCAGCAGCGACTCACAGGGTTCCTACGAGCAGTACTTC
CDR3aa: CASSDSQGSYEQYF

j_gene: TRBJ2-1
abundance: .
v_gene: TRBV10-3
d_gene: TRBD2
CDR3nt: TGTGCCATCAGTGAAGGAGCGGGAGGGTATAATGAGCAGTTCTTC
CDR3aa: CAISEGAGGYNEQFF

j_gene: TRBJ2-2
abundance: .
v_gene: TRBV5-1
d_gene: .
CDR3nt: TGCGCCAGCAGCAACTATCACCCCGGCACCGGGGAGCTGTTTTTT
CDR3aa: CASSNYHPGTGELFF

j_gene: TRBJ2-2
abundance: .
v_gene: TRBV5-1
d_gene: .
CDR3nt: TGCGCCAGCAGCTTGTCTGGCTACACCGGGGAGCTGTTTTTT
CDR3aa: CASSLSGYTGELFF

j_gene: TRBJ2-1
abundance: .
v_gene: TRBV7-9
d_gene: TRBD1
CDR3nt: TGTGCCAGCAGCTTAGTGGGGGACAGGGTCAATGAGCAGTTCTTC
CDR3aa: CASSLVGDRVNEQFF

j_gene: TRBJ2-7
abundance: .
v_gene: TRBV7-2
d_gene: TRBD2
CDR3nt: TGTGCCAGCAGCTTAATGGCGCGGGAGGGGGAGCAGTACTTC
CDR3aa: CASSLMAREGEQYF

j_gene: TRBJ2-2
abundance: .
v_gene: TRBV29-1
d_gene: .
CDR3nt: TGCAGCGTTGTTAGAGAGGGCCGTCCCAACGGGGAGCTGTTTTTT
CDR3aa: CSVVREGRPNGELFF

j_gene: TRBJ1-2
abundance: .
v_gene: TRBV7-2
d_gene: .
CDR3nt: TGTGCCAGCAGCCCCGGGGGACTGGGTGGTGCTAACTATGGCTACACCTTC
CDR3aa: CASSPGGLGGANYGYTF

j_gene: TRBJ1-6
abundance: .
v_gene: TRBV27
d_gene: TRBD1
CDR3nt: TGTGCCAGCAGTTTATCGCCAGGGGGTAATTCACCCCTCCACTTT
CDR3aa: CASSLSPGGNSPLHF

j_gene: TRBJ2-7
abundance: .
v_gene: TRBV4-2
d_gene: TRBD1
CDR3nt: TGTGCCAGCAGCCTAAGGCTAGAGGGGGCGACCTACGAGCAGTACTTC
CDR3aa: CASSLRLEGATYEQYF

j_gene: TRBJ2-5
abundance: .
v_gene: TRBV29-1
d_gene: .
CDR3nt: TGCAGCGTTGAAGGCGATCAGGGTTTATTGGAGACCCAGTACTTC
CDR3aa: CSVEGDQGLLETQYF

j_gene: TRBJ2-2
abundance: .
v_gene: TRBV19
d_gene: .
CDR3nt: TGTGCCAGTAGTATAGAGAGGTTTGGCAGGGTGAGCACCGGGGAGCTGTTTTTT
CDR3aa: CASSIERFGRVSTGELFF

j_gene: TRBJ2-1
abundance: .
v_gene: TRBV7-9
d_gene: TRBD2
CDR3nt: TGTGCCAGCAGCTTGGGAGCGGGAGTTGAGCAGTTCTTC
CDR3aa: CASSLGAGVEQFF

j_gene: TRBJ2-5
abundance: .
v_gene: TRBV11-3
d_gene: .
CDR3nt: TGTGCCAGCGTCATTGGTCAGCAAGAGACCCAGTACTTC
CDR3aa: CASVIGQQETQYF

j_gene: TRBJ2-5
abundance: .
v_gene: TRBV5-8
d_gene: .
CDR3nt: TGTGCCAGCCACTGGAGTGCCGGGACCCAGTACTTC
CDR3aa: CASHWSAGTQYF

j_gene: TRBJ1-2
abundance: .
v_gene: TRBV28
d_gene: .
CDR3nt: TGTGCCAGCACTCGGGGAGGGGTGGGCTATGGCTACACCTTC
CDR3aa: CASTRGGVGYGYTF

j_gene: TRBJ1-3
abundance: .
v_gene: TRBV4-2
d_gene: TRBD1
CDR3nt: TGTGCCAGCAGCCAAGGGACAGGGGTTGCAAACACCATATATTTT
CDR3aa: CASSQGTGVANTIYF

j_gene: TRBJ2-1
abundance: .
v_gene: TRBV9
d_gene: .
CDR3nt: TGTGCCAGCAGCGTAGTGGGGACTTTCTACAATGAGCAGTTCTTC
CDR3aa: CASSVVGTFYNEQFF

j_gene: TRBJ2-1
abundance: .
v_gene: TRBV4-2
d_gene: TRBD2
CDR3nt: TGTGCCAGCAGCCCTAGCGGGAGAATTGGCTATGAGCAGTTCTTC
CDR3aa: CASSPSGRIGYEQFF

j_gene: TRBJ2-3
abundance: .
v_gene: TRBV2
d_gene: TRBD2
CDR3nt: TGTGCCACCATAACTAGCGGAGTCGGGCCAGATACGCAGTATTTT
CDR3aa: CATITSGVGPDTQYF

j_gene: TRBJ1-3
abundance: few
v_gene: TRBV11-2
d_gene: TRBD1
CDR3nt: TGTGCCAGCAGCCCATCAGGGGGCTCAGGAAACACCATATATTTT
CDR3aa: CASSPSGGSGNTIYF

j_gene: TRBJ2-7
abundance: once
v_gene: TRBV27
d_gene: .
CDR3nt: TGTGCCAGCAGTTTAGGGCCGCTCTCCTACGAGCAGTACTTC
CDR3aa: CASSLGPLSYEQYF

j_gene: TRBJ2-5
abundance: once
v_gene: TRBV5-4
d_gene: TRBD2
CDR3nt: TGTGCCAGCAGCTCCCCCAGCGGGAGTTTTGAGACCCAGTACTTC
CDR3aa: CASSSPSGSFETQYF

j_gene: TRBJ2-7
abundance: .
v_gene: TRBV6-1
d_gene: TRBD1
CDR3nt: TGTGCCAGCGACCCGGGACAGGGGGCCCACGAGCAGTACTTC
CDR3aa: CASDPGQGAHEQYF

j_gene: TRBJ2-7
abundance: .
v_gene: TRBV18
d_gene: .
CDR3nt: TGTGCCAGCTCACCCGGAGCTGGGACTCCCCTCCTCTACGAGCAGTACTTC
CDR3aa: CASSPGAGTPLLYEQYF

j_gene: TRBJ2-7
abundance: .
v_gene: TRBV5-1
d_gene: .
CDR3nt: TGCGCCAGCAGCCGAACTGGTAAGAGCTCCTACGAGCAGTACTTC
CDR3aa: CASSRTGKSSYEQYF

j_gene: TRBJ2-7
abundance: .
v_gene: TRBV19
d_gene: .
CDR3nt: TGTGCCAGTAGTACCTCATCAGGGGCCTACGAGCAGTACTTC
CDR3aa: CASSTSSGAYEQYF

j_gene: TRBJ1-2
abundance: .
v_gene: TRBV19
d_gene: TRBD1
CDR3nt: TGTGCCAGTCGCGGACAGGACCTCTATGGCTACACCTTC
CDR3aa: CASRGQDLYGYTF

j_gene: TRBJ2-7
abundance: once
v_gene: TRBV7-2
d_gene: .
CDR3nt: TGTGCCAGCAGCTCCACCCTTGCGGGTTGGGAGCAGTACTTC
CDR3aa: CASSSTLAGWEQYF

j_gene: TRBJ2-2
abundance: once
v_gene: TRBV9
d_gene: TRBD2
CDR3nt: TGTGCCAGCAGCCCTTGGACTAGCGGGAGTTTCGGGGAGCTGTTTTTT
CDR3aa: CASSPWTSGSFGELFF

j_gene: TRBJ2-3
abundance: .
v_gene: TRBV5-1
d_gene: .
CDR3nt: TGCGCCAGCAGCTTACTTGGGGCGGATACGCAGTATTTT
CDR3aa: CASSLLGADTQYF

j_gene: TRBJ2-5
abundance: .
v_gene: TRBV14
d_gene: .
CDR3nt: TGTGCCAGCAGCCGTGGAGGGACCCAGTACTTC
CDR3aa: CASSRGGTQYF

j_gene: TRBJ2-7
abundance: .
v_gene: TRBV5-1
d_gene: TRBD1
CDR3nt: TGCGCCAGCAGCTTTTCTCCGGGACAGGGGGCCTACGAGCAGTACTTC
CDR3aa: CASSFSPGQGAYEQYF

j_gene: TRBJ2-1
abundance: .
v_gene: TRBV5-6
d_gene: .
CDR3nt: TGTGCCAGCAGCTGGCTAGCTTGGGGAACGGATGAGCAGTTCTTC
CDR3aa: CASSWLAWGTDEQFF

j_gene: TRBJ2-6
abundance: .
v_gene: TRBV9
d_gene: TRBD1
CDR3nt: TGTGCCAGCAGCGCGCTTGGGACAGGGAAGTACTCTGGGGCCAACGTCCTGACTTTC
CDR3aa: CASSALGTGKYSGANVLTF

j_gene: TRBJ2-1
abundance: once
v_gene: TRBV7-9
d_gene: TRBD1
CDR3nt: TGTTCCAGCAGCTCGTGGACAGGGGGGTACTCCTACAATGAGCAGTTCTTC
CDR3aa: CSSSSWTGGYSYNEQFF

j_gene: TRBJ1-1
abundance: few
v_gene: TRBV19
d_gene: TRBD1
CDR3nt: TGTGCCAGTAGTATAGGACAGGGTGATCCTGAAGCTTTCTTT
CDR3aa: CASSIGQGDPEAFF

j_gene: TRBJ2-7
abundance: .
v_gene: TRBV4-1
d_gene: .
CDR3nt: TGCGCCAGCAGACCAAACGAGGTCAGCGCCCACGAGCAGTACTTC
CDR3aa: CASRPNEVSAHEQYF